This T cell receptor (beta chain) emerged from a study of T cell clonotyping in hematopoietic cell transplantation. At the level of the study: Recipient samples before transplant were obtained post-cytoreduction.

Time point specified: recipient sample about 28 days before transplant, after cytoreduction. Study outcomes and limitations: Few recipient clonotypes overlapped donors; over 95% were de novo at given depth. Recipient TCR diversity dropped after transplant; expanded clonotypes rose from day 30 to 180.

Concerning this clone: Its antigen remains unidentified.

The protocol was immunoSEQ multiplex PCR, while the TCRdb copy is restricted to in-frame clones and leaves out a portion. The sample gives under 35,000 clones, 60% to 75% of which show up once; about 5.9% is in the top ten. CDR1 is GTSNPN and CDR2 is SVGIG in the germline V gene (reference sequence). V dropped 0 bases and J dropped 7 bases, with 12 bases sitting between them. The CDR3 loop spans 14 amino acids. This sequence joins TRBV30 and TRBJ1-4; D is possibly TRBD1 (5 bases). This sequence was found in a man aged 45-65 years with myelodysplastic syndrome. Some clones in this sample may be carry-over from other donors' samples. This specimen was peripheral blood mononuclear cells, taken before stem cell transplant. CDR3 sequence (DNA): TGTGCCTGGAGTGTCGGGGGTACTCGTGAAAAACTGTTTTTT. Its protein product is CAWSVGGTREKLFF.